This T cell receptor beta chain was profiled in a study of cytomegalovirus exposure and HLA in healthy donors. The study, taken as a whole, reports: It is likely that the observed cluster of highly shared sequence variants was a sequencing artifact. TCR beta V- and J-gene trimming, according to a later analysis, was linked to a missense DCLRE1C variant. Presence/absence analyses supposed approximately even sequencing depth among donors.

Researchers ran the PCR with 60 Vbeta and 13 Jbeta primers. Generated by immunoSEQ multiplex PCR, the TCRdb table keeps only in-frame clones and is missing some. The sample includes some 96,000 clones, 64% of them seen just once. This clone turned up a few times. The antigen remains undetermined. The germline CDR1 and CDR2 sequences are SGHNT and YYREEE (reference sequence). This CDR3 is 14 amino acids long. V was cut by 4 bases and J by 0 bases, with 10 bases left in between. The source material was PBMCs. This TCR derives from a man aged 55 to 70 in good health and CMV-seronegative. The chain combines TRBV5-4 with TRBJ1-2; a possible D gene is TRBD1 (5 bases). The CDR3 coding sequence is TGTGCCAGCAGCGTGGACAATCCTAACTATGGCTACACCTTC. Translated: CASSVDNPNYGYTF.